This TCR beta chain came from a study of cytomegalovirus exposure and HLA in healthy donors. Study-level points and caveats: Sequencing artifact likely explains a cluster of highly shared sequence variants. Because they were indistinguishable, some V segments, including TRBV6-2 and TRBV6-3, were excluded.

Germline V CDR1 and CDR2: SSHAT, FNYEAQ (reference sequence). This CDR3 is 13 amino acids long. With 60 Vbeta and 13 Jbeta primers, the PCR was carried out. Produced via immunoSEQ multiplex PCR; TCRdb's table is partial and in-frame only. Of some 210,000 clones in the sample, roughly 76% were seen once. This clone has just one count. No antigen is known for it. A read error may produce the germline difference seen at one junction end. This chain links TRBV7-7 with TRBJ2-1; tentative D call: TRBD2 (6 bases). The sequencing input was PBMCs. The origin of this receptor is a woman aged 25 to 45 in good health and CMV-seropositive. CDR3: CASSSGLGNEQFF. DNA of the CDR3: TGTGCTAGCAGCTCGGGACTGGGCAATGAGCAGTTCTTC.